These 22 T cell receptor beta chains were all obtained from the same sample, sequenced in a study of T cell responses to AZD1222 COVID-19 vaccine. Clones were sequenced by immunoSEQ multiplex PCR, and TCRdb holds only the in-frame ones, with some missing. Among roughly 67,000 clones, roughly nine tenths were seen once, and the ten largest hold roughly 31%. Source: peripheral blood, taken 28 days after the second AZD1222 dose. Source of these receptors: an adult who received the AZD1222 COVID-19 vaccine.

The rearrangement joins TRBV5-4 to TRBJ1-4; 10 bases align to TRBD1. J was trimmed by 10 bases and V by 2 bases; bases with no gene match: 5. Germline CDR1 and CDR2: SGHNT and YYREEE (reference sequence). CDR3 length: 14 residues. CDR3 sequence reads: CASSLGTGEAKLFF. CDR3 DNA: TGTGCCAGCAGCTTAGGGACAGGGGAGGCAAAACTGTTTTTT.

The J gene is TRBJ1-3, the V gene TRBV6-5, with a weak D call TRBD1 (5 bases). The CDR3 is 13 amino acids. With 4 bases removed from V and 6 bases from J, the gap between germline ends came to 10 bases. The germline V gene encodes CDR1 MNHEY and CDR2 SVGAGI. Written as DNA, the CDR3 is TGTGCCAGCAGTTTGGGGGAGACAAACACCATATATTTT. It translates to CASSLGETNTIYF.

DNA of the CDR3: TGTGCCAGCAGCGTACACCCAAGGGCAGGCCTACGGGGGGATACGCAGTATTTT. It codes for CASSVHPRAGLRGDTQYF. The chain employs TRBV9 and TRBJ2-3; TRBD2 is a possible D gene (6 bases). Germline V gene lookup returns CDR1 SGDLS and CDR2 YYNGEE. The CDR3 is 18 residues long. Trimming removed 1 base at V and 6 bases at J, with 24 bases between.

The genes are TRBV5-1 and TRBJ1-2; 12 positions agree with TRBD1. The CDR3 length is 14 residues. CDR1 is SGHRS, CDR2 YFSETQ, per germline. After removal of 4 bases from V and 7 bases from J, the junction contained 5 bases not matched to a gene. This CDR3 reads CASSLGQGARGYTF. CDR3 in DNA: TGCGCCAGCAGCCTGGGACAGGGGGCGCGTGGCTACACCTTC.

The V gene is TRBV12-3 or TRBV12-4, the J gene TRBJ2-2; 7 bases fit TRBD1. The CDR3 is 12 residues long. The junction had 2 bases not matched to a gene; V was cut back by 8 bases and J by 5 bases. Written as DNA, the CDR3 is TGTGCCAGCGGGACAGCAACCGGGGAGCTGTTTTTT. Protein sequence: CASGTATGELFF.

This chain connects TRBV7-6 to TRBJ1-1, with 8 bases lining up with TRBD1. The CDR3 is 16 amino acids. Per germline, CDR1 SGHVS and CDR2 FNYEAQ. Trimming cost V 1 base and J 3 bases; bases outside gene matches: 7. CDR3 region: CASSLGSGGLDTEAFF. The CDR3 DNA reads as TGTGCCAGCAGCTTAGGGTCAGGGGGCTTGGACACTGAAGCTTTCTTT.

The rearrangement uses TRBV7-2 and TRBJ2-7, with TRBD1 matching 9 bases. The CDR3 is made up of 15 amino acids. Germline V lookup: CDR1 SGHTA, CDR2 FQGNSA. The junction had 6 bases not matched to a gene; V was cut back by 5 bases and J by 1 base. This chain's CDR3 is CASSPPGQGSYEQYF. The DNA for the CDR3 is TGTGCCAGCAGCCCCCCGGGACAGGGTTCCTACGAGCAGTACTTC.

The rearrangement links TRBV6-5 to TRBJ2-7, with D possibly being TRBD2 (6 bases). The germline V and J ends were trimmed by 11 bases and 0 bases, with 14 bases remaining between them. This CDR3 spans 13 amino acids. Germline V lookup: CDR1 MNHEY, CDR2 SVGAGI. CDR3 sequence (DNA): TGTGCCTCCCACACTAGCAGCTCCTACGAGCAGTACTTC. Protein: CASHTSSSYEQYF.

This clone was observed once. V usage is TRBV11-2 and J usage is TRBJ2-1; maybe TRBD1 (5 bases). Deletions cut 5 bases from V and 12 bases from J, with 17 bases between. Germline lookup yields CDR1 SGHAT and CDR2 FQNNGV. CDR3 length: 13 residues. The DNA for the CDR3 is TGTGCCAGCAGCGTGACAGTGCAAAGGGGGCAGTTCTTC. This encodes CASSVTVQRGQFF.

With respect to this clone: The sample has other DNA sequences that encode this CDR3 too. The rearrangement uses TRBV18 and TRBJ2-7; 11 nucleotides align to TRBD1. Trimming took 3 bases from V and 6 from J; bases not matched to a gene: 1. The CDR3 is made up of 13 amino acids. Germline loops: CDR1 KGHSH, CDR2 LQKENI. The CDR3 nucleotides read TGTGCCAGCTCACCCGGACAGGGGGCCGAGCAGTACTTC. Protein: CASSPGQGAEQYF.

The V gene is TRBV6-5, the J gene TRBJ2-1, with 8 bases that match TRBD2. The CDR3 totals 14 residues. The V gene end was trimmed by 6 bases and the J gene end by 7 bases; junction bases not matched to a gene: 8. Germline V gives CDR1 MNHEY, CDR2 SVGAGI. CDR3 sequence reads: CASSRSRGGNEQFF. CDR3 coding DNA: TGTGCCAGCAGCCGTTCTCGGGGGGGAAATGAGCAGTTCTTC.

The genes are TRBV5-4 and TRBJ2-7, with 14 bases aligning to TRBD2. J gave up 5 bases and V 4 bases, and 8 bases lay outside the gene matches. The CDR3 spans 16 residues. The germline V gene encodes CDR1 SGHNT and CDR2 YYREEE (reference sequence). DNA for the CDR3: TGTGCCAGCAGCCTCTTGGGACTAGCGGGAGTAAACGAGCAGTACTTC. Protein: CASSLLGLAGVNEQYF.

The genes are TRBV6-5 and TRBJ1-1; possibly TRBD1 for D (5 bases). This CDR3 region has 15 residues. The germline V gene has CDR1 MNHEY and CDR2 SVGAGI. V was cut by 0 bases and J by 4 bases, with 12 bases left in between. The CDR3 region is CASSYSTQGSTEAFF. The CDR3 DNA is TGTGCCAGCAGTTACTCGACCCAGGGTAGCACTGAAGCTTTCTTT.

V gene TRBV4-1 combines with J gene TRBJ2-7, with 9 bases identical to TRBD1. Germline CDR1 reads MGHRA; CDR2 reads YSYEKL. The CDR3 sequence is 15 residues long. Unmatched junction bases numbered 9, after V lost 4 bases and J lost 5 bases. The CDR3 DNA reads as TGCGCCAGCAGCCGAACCGGACAGGGGACGGACGAGCAGTACTTC. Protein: CASSRTGQGTDEQYF.

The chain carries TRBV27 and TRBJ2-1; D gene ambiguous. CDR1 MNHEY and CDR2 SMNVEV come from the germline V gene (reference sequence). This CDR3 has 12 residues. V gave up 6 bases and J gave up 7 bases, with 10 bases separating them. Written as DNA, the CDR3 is TGTGCCAGCAGCCTCTTGGGGAATGAGCAGTTCTTC. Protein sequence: CASSLLGNEQFF.

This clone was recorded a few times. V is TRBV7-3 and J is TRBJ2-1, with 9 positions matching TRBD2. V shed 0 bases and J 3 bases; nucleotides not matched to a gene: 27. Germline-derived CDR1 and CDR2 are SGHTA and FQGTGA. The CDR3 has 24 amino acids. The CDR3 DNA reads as TGTGCCAGCAGCTTAACCGGTCGTGGGTGGGGAGAGCGGGAGGCCTCTCCCGTCTACAATGAGCAGTTCTTC. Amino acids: CASSLTGRGWGEREASPVYNEQFF. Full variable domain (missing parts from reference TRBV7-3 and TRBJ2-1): GAGVSQTPSNKVTEKGKYVELRCDPISGHTALYWYRQSLGQGPEFLIYFQGTGAADDSGLPNDRFFAVRPEGSVSTLKIQRTERGDSAVYLCASSLTGRGWGEREASPVYNEQFFGPGTRLTVL.

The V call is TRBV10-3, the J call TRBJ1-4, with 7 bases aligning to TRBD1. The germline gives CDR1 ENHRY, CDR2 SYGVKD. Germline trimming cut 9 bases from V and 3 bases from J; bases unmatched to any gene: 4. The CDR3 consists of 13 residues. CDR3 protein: CAIGTASNEKLFF. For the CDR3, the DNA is TGTGCCATAGGGACAGCATCTAATGAAAAACTGTTTTTT.

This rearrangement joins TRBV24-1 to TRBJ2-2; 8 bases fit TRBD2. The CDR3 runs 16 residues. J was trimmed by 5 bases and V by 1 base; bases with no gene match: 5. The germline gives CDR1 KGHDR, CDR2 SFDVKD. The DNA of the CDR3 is TGTGCCACCAGTGATTTACCGGGAGGGAGGACCGGGGAGCTGTTTTTT. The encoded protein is CATSDLPGGRTGELFF.

The CDR3 reads CASSLERRGAGDTQYF. The CDR3 DNA reads as TGCGCCAGCAGCTTGGAGCGACGGGGGGCCGGTGATACGCAGTATTTT. The V and J genes are TRBV5-1 and TRBJ2-3; D possibly corresponds to TRBD2 (7 bases). CDR3 size: 16 residues. Per germline, CDR1 SGHRS and CDR2 YFSETQ. Deletions cut 0 bases from V and 6 bases from J, with 17 bases between.

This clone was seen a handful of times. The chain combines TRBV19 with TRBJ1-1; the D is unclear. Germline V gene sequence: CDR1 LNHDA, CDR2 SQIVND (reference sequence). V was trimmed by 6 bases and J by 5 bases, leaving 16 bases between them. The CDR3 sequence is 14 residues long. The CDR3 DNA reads TGTGCCAGTAGACTATCAAGAGGGAGAACTGAAGCTTTCTTT. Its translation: CASRLSRGRTEAFF.

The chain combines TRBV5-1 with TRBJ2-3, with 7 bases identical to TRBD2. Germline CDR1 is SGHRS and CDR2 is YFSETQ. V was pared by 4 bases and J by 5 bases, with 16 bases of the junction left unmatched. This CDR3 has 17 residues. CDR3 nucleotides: TGCGCCAGCAGCCGCTTGGGACTCGCGGGAGTGGGAGATACGCAGTATTTT. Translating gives CASSRLGLAGVGDTQYF.

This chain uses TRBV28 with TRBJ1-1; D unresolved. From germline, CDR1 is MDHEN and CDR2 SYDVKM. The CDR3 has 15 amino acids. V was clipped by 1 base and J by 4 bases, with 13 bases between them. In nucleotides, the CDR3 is TGTGCCAGCAGTTTATTGAGAGGAGGTGGCACTGAAGCTTTCTTT. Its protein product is CASSLLRGGGTEAFF.